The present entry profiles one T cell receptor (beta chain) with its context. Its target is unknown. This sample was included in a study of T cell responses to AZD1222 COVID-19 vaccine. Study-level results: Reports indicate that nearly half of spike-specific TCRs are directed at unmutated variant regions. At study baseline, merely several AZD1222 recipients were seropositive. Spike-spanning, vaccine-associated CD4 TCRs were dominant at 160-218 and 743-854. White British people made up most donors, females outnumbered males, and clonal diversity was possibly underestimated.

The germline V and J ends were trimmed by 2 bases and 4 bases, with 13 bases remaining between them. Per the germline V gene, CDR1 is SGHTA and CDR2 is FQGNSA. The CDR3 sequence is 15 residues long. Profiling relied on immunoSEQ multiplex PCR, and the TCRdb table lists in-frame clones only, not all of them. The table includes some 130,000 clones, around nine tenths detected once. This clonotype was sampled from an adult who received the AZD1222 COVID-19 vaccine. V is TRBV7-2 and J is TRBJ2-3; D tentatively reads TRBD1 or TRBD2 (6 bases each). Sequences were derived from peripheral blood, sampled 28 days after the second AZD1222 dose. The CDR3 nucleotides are TGTGCCAGCAGCTTAATCGGGGGCCTCCCAGATACGCAGTATTTT. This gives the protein CASSLIGGLPDTQYF.